These 14 T cell receptor beta chains share one sample of origin, sequenced in a study of T cells in Graves' hyperthyroidism and ophthalmopathy. TCR beta CDR3 sequences were amplified from RNA transcripts. In the first-round RT-PCR of the TCR CDR3, the HTBI primer set was used. TCRdb itself ran the multiplex PCR reads through MiXCR, one entry per CDR3 protein. The table has just over 550,000 distinct CDR3 sequences, roughly 50% seen once. Specimen: peripheral blood or thyroid tissue (not recorded which). The receptors come from a woman between 18 and 29 years old with Graves' hyperthyroidism.

This clonotype showed up many times. This chain joins TRBV2 and TRBJ1-1, with D maybe TRBD1 (6 bases). This CDR3 is built from 14 residues. Germline values: CDR1 SNHLY, CDR2 FYNNEI. Trimming shortened V by 3 bases and J by 1 base, and 9 bases separated the two germline ends. The DNA for the CDR3 is TGTGCCAGCAGTGATGGGGGCGCGAACACTGAAGCTTTCTTT. This codes for CASSDGGANTEAFF.

The chain combines TRBV20-1 with TRBJ1-1, with D uncertain. The germline V and J ends were trimmed by 5 bases and 1 base, with 17 bases remaining between them. This CDR3 region has 15 residues. Germline V lookup: CDR1 DFQATT, CDR2 SNEGSKA (reference sequence). As DNA, the CDR3 is TGCAGTGCTGGCCCGGCCCTCCTAGGGAACACTGAAGCTTTCTTT. Protein: CSAGPALLGNTEAFF.

V gene TRBV20-1 combines with J gene TRBJ1-5; no reliable D call. Per the germline V gene, CDR1 is DFQATT and CDR2 is SNEGSKA (reference sequence). The CDR3 runs 14 residues. The germline V and J ends were trimmed by 3 bases and 0 bases, with 9 bases remaining between them. The CDR3 region has the DNA TGCAGTGCTAGTTATGGTAATAGCAATCAGCCCCAGCATTTT. It codes for CSASYGNSNQPQHF.

This clonotype came up once. Its ends do not fully match the called genes, so a read error is possible. The J gene is TRBJ1-3, the V gene TRBV19; no definite D call. The length of the CDR3 is 14 residues. Germline V gene lookup returns CDR1 LNHDA and CDR2 SQIVND (reference sequence). The chain's CDR3 is CASSMVPSENTIYF. The CDR3 DNA sequence: TGTGCCAGTAGTATGGTCCCCTCTGAAAACACCATATATTTT.

V usage is TRBV2 and J usage is TRBJ2-5, with 14 bases lining up with TRBD2. Germline V gene lookup returns CDR1 SNHLY and CDR2 FYNNEI. The V gene end was trimmed by 0 bases and the J gene end by 4 bases; junction bases not matched to a gene: 10. This CDR3 is built from 19 residues. CDR3 DNA sequence: TGTGCCAGCAGTGAAGCGACCGGGACTAGCGGGAGACGCGCAGAGACCCAGTACTTC. Translating gives CASSEATGTSGRRAETQYF.

This chain joins TRBV12-3 or TRBV12-4 and TRBJ1-2; D perhaps matches TRBD1 (5 bases). Trimming took 7 bases from V and 2 from J, leaving 14 bases between them. There are 14 residues in the CDR3. The CDR3 coding sequence is TGTGCCAGCACTCTGGAGGGGTTCAACTATGGCTACACCTTC. It translates to CASTLEGFNYGYTF.

The chain joins TRBV9 to TRBJ2-5; 10 bases are a match to TRBD2. Trimming at V came to 4 bases and at J to 5 bases, leaving 14 bases not matched to a gene. CDR1 and CDR2 from the germline V gene are SGDLS and YYNGEE. The CDR3 consists of 17 residues. The CDR3 bases are TGTGCCAGCAGCCAAGAAGGAGCTAGCGGGAGCGGTGAGACCCAGTACTTC. The encoded protein is CASSQEGASGSGETQYF. The full variable domain, its missing parts supplied by reference TRBV9 and TRBJ2-5, is DSGVTQTPKHLITATGQRVTLRCSPRSGDLSVYWYQQSLDQGLQFLIQYYNGEERAKGNILERFSAQQFPDLHSELNLSSLELGDSALYFCASSQEGASGSGETQYFGPGTRLLVL.

V is TRBV20-1 and J is TRBJ1-3, with 7 bases matching TRBD1. CDR1 and CDR2 from the germline V gene are DFQATT and SNEGSKA (reference sequence). The CDR3 is 15 residues long. J lost 1 base, V lost 5 bases, and 8 bases had no gene match. Written as DNA, the CDR3 is TGCAGTGCTGGCCCGCCGACAGGGTCTGGAAACACCATATATTTT. This sequence encodes CSAGPPTGSGNTIYF.

This clonotype was found a few times. The chain carries TRBV20-1 and TRBJ2-7; 7 bases map to TRBD2. Per the germline V gene, CDR1 is DFQATT and CDR2 is SNEGSKA (reference sequence). With V trimmed by 7 bases and J by 3 bases, 9 bases remained unmatched. CDR3 length: 13 amino acids. DNA of the CDR3: TGCAGTGTTGGACGGCGGGAGCGCTACGAGCAGTACTTC. This codes for CSVGRRERYEQYF.

This sequence joins TRBV6-1 and TRBJ1-5, with TRBD1 matching over 7 bases. CDR1 is MNHNS, CDR2 SASEGT, per germline. The CDR3 is made up of 17 amino acids. The junction had 15 bases not matched to a gene; V was cut back by 1 base and J by 9 bases. In DNA form, the CDR3 reads TGTGCCAGCAGTGAAGAGGAGGGGGCCCACTTCGGATGGCCCCAGCATTTT. Amino acid sequence: CASSEEEGAHFGWPQHF.

This clonotype has more than one count but fewer than ten. The rearrangement links TRBV20-1 to TRBJ2-7, with a tentative D call TRBD1 (7 bases). Germline CDR1 is DFQATT and CDR2 is SNEGSKA (reference sequence). CDR3 length: 14 residues. V dropped 5 bases and J dropped 3 bases, with 17 bases sitting between them. The CDR3 reads CSAGRTGGLYEQYF. The CDR3 region has the DNA TGCAGTGCTGGGAGGACAGGCGGCCTCTACGAGCAGTACTTC.

Turning to this clonotype: This may stem from a read error, because a much larger clone lies one nucleotide away. This chain joins TRBV7-8 and TRBJ2-5; 10 bases map to TRBD1. J lost 5 bases, V lost 5 bases, and 5 bases had no gene match. CDR3 length: 14 residues. Germline V gives CDR1 SGHVS, CDR2 FQNEAQ. In DNA form, the CDR3 reads TGTGCCAGCAGCCGGGACAGGGGTTGGGAGACCCAGTACTTC. Translation: CASSRDRGWETQYF. Full variable domain (rest looked up from reference TRBV7-8 and TRBJ2-5): GAGVSQSPRYKVAKRGQDVALRCDPISGHVSLFWYQQALGQGPEFLTYFQNEAQLDKSGLPSDRFFAERPEGSVSTLKIQRTQQEDSAVYLCASSRDRGWETQYFGPGTRLLVL.

The sample holds a few counts of this clonotype. The chain employs TRBV19 and TRBJ1-4; 9 nucleotides line up with TRBD1. Trimming removed 5 bases from V and 3 bases from J; junction bases left unmatched: 7. From germline, CDR1 is LNHDA and CDR2 SQIVND (reference sequence). There are 16 residues in the CDR3. CDR3 DNA sequence: TGTGCCAGTAGTGCCCGACAGGGGGAAGCTAATGAAAAACTGTTTTTT. The encoded protein is CASSARQGEANEKLFF.

On this clonotype: This clone may be a read error of a much larger clone one base away. The chain combines TRBV24-1 with TRBJ1-1; 7 positions agree with TRBD1. This CDR3 contains 13 residues. Germline CDR1 reads KGHDR; CDR2 reads SFDVKD. The trim removed 7 bases at V and 5 bases at J, leaving 6 bases unmatched. For the CDR3, the DNA is TGTGCCACCAGACCCCGACAGGGTACTGAAGCTTTCTTT. Its protein is CATRPRQGTEAFF.